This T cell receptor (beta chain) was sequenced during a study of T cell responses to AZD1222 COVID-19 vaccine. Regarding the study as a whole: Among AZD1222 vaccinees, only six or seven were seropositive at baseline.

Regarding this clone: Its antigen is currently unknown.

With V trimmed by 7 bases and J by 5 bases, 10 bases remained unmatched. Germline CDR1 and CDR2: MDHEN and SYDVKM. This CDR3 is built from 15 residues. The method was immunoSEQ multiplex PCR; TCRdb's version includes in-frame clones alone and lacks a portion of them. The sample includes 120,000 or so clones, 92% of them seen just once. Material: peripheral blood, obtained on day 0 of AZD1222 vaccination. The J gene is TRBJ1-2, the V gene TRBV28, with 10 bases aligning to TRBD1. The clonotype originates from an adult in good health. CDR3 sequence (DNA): TGTGCCAGCAACCATCGACAGGGGGCTCGATATGGCTACACCTTC. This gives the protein CASNHRQGARYGYTF.